This T cell receptor (beta chain) was identified in a study of PD-1 blockade in mismatch repair-deficient tumors. General study points: Tumor-resident clones, often undetectable pretreatment in blood, expanded then contracted after pembrolizumab.

All patients were mismatch repair deficient, assessed by either PCR or immunohistochemistry. The TCR-sequenced patients were a few responders to pembrolizumab. Points on this clone: No antigen is known for it.

CDR1 SGHNT and CDR2 YYREEE come from the germline V gene (reference sequence). The ends lost 2 bases at V and 8 bases at J; junction bases unmatched: 11. The CDR3 has 15 amino acids. Sequencing used immunoSEQ multiplex PCR; TCRdb keeps in-frame clones, though not all of them. Of tens of thousands of clones in the sample, 84% were seen once. This sequence originates from an adult with mismatch repair-deficient cancer. Sequenced here: peripheral blood, sampled 2 weeks after starting pembrolizumab. This rearrangement joins TRBV5-4 to TRBJ1-2; 8 nucleotides match TRBD1. CDR3: CASSFTLGQGRGYTF. The CDR3 DNA follows: TGTGCCAGCAGCTTCACGCTCGGACAGGGCCGGGGCTACACCTTC.